The T cell receptor beta chain under discussion was sequenced for a study of blood T cells in healthy people across ages. Germline assignment: CDR1 SGHAT and CDR2 FQNNGV. The CDR3 covers 16 residues. V dropped 0 bases and J dropped 2; count of bases not matched to a gene: 4. A J-beta primer mix and a sample-barcoded 5' primer were used in a second PCR of about 6 to 12 cycles. TCRdb re-called the 5' RACE reads with MiXCR, one entry per CDR3 protein. In the table there are 1.5 million to 2 million distinct CDR3 sequences, around half of which are singletons. This chain joins TRBV11-2 and TRBJ2-1, with TRBD2 identical over 7 bases. Specimen: blood. The source is a woman between 40 and 50 years old in good health. The CDR3 DNA sequence: TGTGCCAGCAGCTTAGATCCGGGGGGAACCTACAATGAGCAGTTCTTC. Its protein is CASSLDPGGTYNEQFF. The complete variable domain, with remaining parts taken from reference TRBV11-2 and TRBJ2-1, reads EAGVAQSPRYKIIEKRQSVAFWCNPISGHATLYWYQQILGQGPKLLIQFQNNGVVDDSQLPKDRFSAERLKGVDSTLKIQPAKLEDSAVYLCASSLDPGGTYNEQFFGPGTRLTVL.